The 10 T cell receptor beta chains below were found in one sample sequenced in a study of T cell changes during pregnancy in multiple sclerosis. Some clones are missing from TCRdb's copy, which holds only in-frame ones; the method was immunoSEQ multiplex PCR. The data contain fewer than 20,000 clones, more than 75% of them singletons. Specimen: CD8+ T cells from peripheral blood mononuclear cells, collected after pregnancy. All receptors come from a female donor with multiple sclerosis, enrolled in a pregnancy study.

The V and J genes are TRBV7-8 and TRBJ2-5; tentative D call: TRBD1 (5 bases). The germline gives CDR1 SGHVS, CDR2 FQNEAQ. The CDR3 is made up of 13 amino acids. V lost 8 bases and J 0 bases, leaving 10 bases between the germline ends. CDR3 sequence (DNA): TGTGCCAGCGGACACTTGTACCAAGAGACCCAGTACTTC. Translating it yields CASGHLYQETQYF.

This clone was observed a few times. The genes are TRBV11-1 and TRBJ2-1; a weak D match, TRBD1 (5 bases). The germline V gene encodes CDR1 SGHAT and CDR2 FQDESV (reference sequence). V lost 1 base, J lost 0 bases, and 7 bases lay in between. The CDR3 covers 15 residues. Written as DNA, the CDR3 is TGTGCCAGCAGCTTAGTCCAGGGCTCCTACAATGAGCAGTTCTTC. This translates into CASSLVQGSYNEQFF.

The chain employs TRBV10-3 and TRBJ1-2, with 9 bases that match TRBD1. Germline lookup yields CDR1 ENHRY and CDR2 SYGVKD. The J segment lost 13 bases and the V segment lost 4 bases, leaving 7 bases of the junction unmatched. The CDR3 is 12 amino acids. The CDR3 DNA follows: TGTGCCATCAGTGCGCCCGGGACAGGGTTCACCTTC. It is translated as CAISAPGTGFTF.

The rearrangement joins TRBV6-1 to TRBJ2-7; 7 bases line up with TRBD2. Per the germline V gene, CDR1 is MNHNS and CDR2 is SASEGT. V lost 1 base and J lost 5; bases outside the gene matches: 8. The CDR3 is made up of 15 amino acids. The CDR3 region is CASSEEEAGVDEQYF. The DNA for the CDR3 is TGTGCCAGCAGTGAAGAAGAGGCGGGAGTCGACGAGCAGTACTTC.

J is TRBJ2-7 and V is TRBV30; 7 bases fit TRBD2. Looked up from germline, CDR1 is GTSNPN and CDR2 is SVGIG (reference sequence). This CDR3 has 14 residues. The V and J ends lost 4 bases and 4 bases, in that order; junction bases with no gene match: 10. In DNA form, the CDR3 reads TGTGCCTGGACCGAAGGGAGGGGTTGGTACGAGCAGTACTTC. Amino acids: CAWTEGRGWYEQYF. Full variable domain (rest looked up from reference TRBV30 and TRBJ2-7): SQTIHQWPATLVQPVGSPLSLECTVEGTSNPNLYWYRQAAGRGLQLLFYSVGIGQISSEVPQNLSASRPQDRQFILSSKKLLLSDSGFYLCAWTEGRGWYEQYFGPGTRLTVT.

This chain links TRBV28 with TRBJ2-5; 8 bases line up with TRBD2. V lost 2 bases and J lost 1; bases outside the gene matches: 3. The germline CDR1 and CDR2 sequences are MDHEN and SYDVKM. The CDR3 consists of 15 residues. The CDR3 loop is CASSLELAVQETQYF. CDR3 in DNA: TGTGCCAGCAGTTTAGAACTAGCGGTCCAAGAGACCCAGTACTTC.

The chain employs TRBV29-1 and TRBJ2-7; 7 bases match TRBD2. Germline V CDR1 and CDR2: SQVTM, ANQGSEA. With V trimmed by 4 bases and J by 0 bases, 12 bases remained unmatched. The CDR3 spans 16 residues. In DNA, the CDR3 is TGCAGCGTTGCCGGCCTAGCGGACTCCAGCTCCTACGAGCAGTACTTC. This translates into CSVAGLADSSSYEQYF.

In DNA form, the CDR3 reads TGTGCCTGGAGCCAGGGCAGTCAGCCCCAGCATTTT. It yields the protein CAWSQGSQPQHF. This rearrangement joins TRBV30 to TRBJ1-5, with a possible D match to TRBD1 (5 bases). This CDR3 spans 12 amino acids. Germline values: CDR1 GTSNPN, CDR2 SVGIG (reference sequence). Trimming cost V 3 bases and J 6 bases, with 9 bases left between them.

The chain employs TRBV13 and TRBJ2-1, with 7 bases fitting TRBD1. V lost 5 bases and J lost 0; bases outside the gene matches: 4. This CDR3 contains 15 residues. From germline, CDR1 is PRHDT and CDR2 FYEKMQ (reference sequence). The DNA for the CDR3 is TGTGCCAGCAGCATGACAGGGAGCTCCTACAATGAGCAGTTCTTC. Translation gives CASSMTGSSYNEQFF.

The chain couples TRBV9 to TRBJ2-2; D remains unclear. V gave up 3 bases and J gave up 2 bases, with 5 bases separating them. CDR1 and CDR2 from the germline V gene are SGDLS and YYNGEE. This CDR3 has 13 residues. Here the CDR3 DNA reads TGTGCCAGCAGCGCCCCTAACACCGGGGAGCTGTTTTTT. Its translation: CASSAPNTGELFF.